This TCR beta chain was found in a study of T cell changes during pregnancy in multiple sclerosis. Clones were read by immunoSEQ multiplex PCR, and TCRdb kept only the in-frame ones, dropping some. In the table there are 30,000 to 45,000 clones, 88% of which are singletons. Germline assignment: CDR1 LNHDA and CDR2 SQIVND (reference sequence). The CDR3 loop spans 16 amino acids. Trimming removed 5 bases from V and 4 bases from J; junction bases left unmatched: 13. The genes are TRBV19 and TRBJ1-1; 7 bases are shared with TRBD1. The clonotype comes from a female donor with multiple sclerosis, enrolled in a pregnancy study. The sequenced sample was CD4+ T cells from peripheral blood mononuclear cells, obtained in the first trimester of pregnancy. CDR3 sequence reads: CASSGIRQGAGTEAFF. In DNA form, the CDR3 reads TGTGCCAGTAGTGGAATAAGACAGGGAGCGGGCACTGAAGCTTTCTTT.